One TCR beta chain is described in this entry. The protocol was immunoSEQ multiplex PCR, while the TCRdb copy is restricted to in-frame clones and leaves out a portion. The profile shows some 320,000 clones, roughly 86% of them singletons. The source of the sample is a study of blood T cell repertoires in COVID-19. Study-wide context: T cells, B-cell-depleted T cells, or PBMCs supplied cDNA or gDNA.

All enrollees were roughly 18 to 89 years old and from fewer than 25 US areas. Sequencing used PBMCs or T cells enriched from blood (not recorded which). The sequence came from a woman between 50 and 59 years old who had been exposed to COVID-19.

In nucleotides, the CDR3 is TGTGCCAGCTCATCGGGTACCCAGGGGTATGAGCAGTTCTTC. It codes for CASSSGTQGYEQFF. The chain joins TRBV18 to TRBJ2-1, with a weak D call TRBD1 (6 bases). V gave up 5 bases and J gave up 8 bases, with 16 bases separating them. This CDR3 comprises 14 residues. CDR1 is KGHSH, CDR2 LQKENI, per germline.